The clone carrying this TCR beta chain was observed a handful of times. What it binds is not known. The sample comes from a study of T-cell memory formation after mild COVID-19. Regarding the study as a whole: Detection of some responders pre-infection suggested pre-existing cross-reactive memory T cells participated. A balance of CD4 and CD8 characterized clones contracting day 15 to 85, whereas later expanders leaned CD4+.

Constant-segment primers were used for 5'RACE, and the resulting TCR alpha and TCR beta cDNA libraries carried sample barcodes and UMIs. TCRdb processed the 5' RACE reads anew with MiXCR; each CDR3 protein has one entry. Altogether 300,000 or so distinct CDR3 sequences are present, more than 15% being singletons, with the ten largest covering 20% to 25%. The germline CDR1 and CDR2 sequences are MGHRA and YSYEKL. There are 15 residues in the CDR3. The V segment lost 4 bases and the J segment 9 bases; nucleotides outside the gene matches: 10. The clonotype originates from a man younger than 30 who had mild COVID-19 (a few samples of this study predate the infection). Cell type and time point are not known. Sequenced: PBMCs or a T cell subset sorted from them (not recorded which). The chain is built from TRBV4-1 and TRBJ2-1, with TRBD2 matching over 9 bases. In nucleotides, the CDR3 is TGCGCCAGCAGCCCAGGACTAGCGAGGAGGAGTGAGCAGTTCTTC. It translates to CASSPGLARRSEQFF.